The 20 T cell receptor beta chains reported below all come from one sample, sequenced in a study of T-cell reconstitution after alpha-beta-depleted transplantation in children. For TCRbeta, the library was prepared with unique molecular identifiers. TCRdb used MiXCR to reprocess the PCR reads, holding one entry per CDR3 protein. Altogether under 20,000 distinct CDR3 sequences are present, 10% to 15% being singletons, with the ten largest covering approximately 35%. Specimen: PBMCs, mostly from graft donor cells, collected 60 days after TCRalphabeta/CD19-depleted stem cell transplant. These receptors all stem from a female patient aged 2-10 years who had a stem cell transplant for congenital amegakaryocytic thrombocytopenia, so the T cells may come from the graft donor.

This chain connects TRBV29-1 to TRBJ1-1, with D hard to call. Germline assignment: CDR1 SQVTM and CDR2 ANQGSEA. V was trimmed by 1 base and J by 1 base, leaving 7 bases between them. This CDR3 spans 13 amino acids. The CDR3 spells CSVEGAPNTEAFF. DNA of the CDR3: TGCAGCGTTGAAGGGGCGCCGAACACTGAAGCTTTCTTT.

At least ten counts were recorded for this clonotype. The V and J genes are TRBV12-3 or TRBV12-4 and TRBJ2-4; weak D call: TRBD1 (6 bases). This CDR3 has 15 amino acids. Trimming shortened V by 6 bases and J by 0 bases, and 12 bases separated the two germline ends. The CDR3 DNA reads TGTGCCAGCAGCCCAGGGGTGAGAGCCAAAAACATTCAGTACTTC. This translates into CASSPGVRAKNIQYF.

In its sample, this clonotype was seen many times. This chain uses TRBV29-1 with TRBJ2-3; 11 nucleotides match TRBD2. Germline V gives CDR1 SQVTM, CDR2 ANQGSEA. J was trimmed by 12 bases and V by 3 bases; bases with no gene match: 8. The CDR3 contains 13 residues. CDR3 amino acids: CSVDLAGGPSQYF. In DNA form, the CDR3 reads TGCAGCGTTGACCTAGCGGGAGGCCCCTCCCAGTATTTT.

Worth noting for this clonotype: A much larger clone lies one base from this, so it may be a read error. The chain combines TRBV27 with TRBJ2-1, with a possible D match to TRBD1 (6 bases). Trimming pared 5 bases from V and 6 bases from J, leaving 17 bases between. The germline V gene encodes CDR1 MNHEY and CDR2 SMNVEV (reference sequence). The CDR3 sequence is 15 residues long. This CDR3 reads CASSIWGRAINEQFF. Written as DNA, the CDR3 is TGTGCCAGCAGTATCTGGGGGCGCGCAATCAATGAGCAGTTCTTC.

This clonotype was counted at least ten times. This sequence joins TRBV7-7 and TRBJ1-2; 9 bases are a match to TRBD1. V trimming: 4 bases; J trimming: 4 bases; junction bases outside the gene matches: 10. CDR1 and CDR2 from the germline V gene are SSHAT and FNYEAQ (reference sequence). The CDR3 is 16 amino acids. The CDR3 region has the DNA TGTGCCAGCAGCTCCCGCCGGGACAGGGTGGGCTATGGCTACACCTTC. Translated, it gives CASSSRRDRVGYGYTF.

This clonotype came up many times. This chain joins TRBV20-1 and TRBJ2-7; either TRBD1 or TRBD2 may supply D (5 bases each). Germline V gene lookup returns CDR1 DFQATT and CDR2 SNEGSKA (reference sequence). The CDR3 has 16 amino acids. Trimming took off 3 bases at V and 2 bases at J, with 20 bases between the two ends. The CDR3 sequence is CSARAPSWDDTYEQYF. In nucleotides, the CDR3 is TGCAGTGCTAGGGCCCCCAGTTGGGACGATACCTACGAGCAGTACTTC.

This clonotype is medium-sized by share. The rearrangement uses TRBV4-3 and TRBJ1-3; D ambiguous. This CDR3 region has 16 residues. Germline CDR1 and CDR2: LGHNA and YSLEER. Trimming cost V 0 bases and J 4 bases, with 13 bases left between them. The CDR3 protein is CASSQDRIGSGNTIYF. As DNA, the CDR3 is TGCGCCAGCAGCCAAGATCGGATAGGATCAGGAAACACCATATATTTT.

A few counts support this clonotype. J is TRBJ1-6 and V is TRBV27, with D maybe TRBD1 (5 bases). Per germline, CDR1 MNHEY and CDR2 SMNVEV (reference sequence). CDR3 length equals 13 residues. V was cut by 5 bases and J by 9 bases, with 11 bases left in between. This CDR3 reads CASSETGGSPLHF. In DNA form, the CDR3 reads TGTGCCAGCAGTGAAACGGGGGGTTCACCCCTCCACTTT.

The table lists this clonotype with many counts. The chain has TRBV7-6 and TRBJ2-5; 12 bases fit TRBD2. The germline gives CDR1 SGHVS, CDR2 FNYEAQ. With 1 base clipped from V and 5 bases from J, the junction kept 8 bases outside the gene matches. The CDR3 runs to 17 residues. Here the CDR3 DNA reads TGTGCCAGCAGCTTAGTCACTAGCGGGAGGAGGAGTGAGACCCAGTACTTC. It codes for CASSLVTSGRRSETQYF.

This clonotype is termed medium-sized. J is TRBJ2-2 and V is TRBV5-1; D gene unclear. V shed 0 bases and J shed 6 bases, with 12 bases lying between them. Germline V gives CDR1 SGHRS, CDR2 YFSETQ. This CDR3 is built from 15 residues. The CDR3 nucleotides read TGCGCCAGCAGCTTGGGGGTTCGGGCTCCCGGGGAGCTGTTTTTT. It translates to CASSLGVRAPGELFF.

This clonotype was observed a handful of times. The chain combines TRBV10-2 with TRBJ2-3; a weak D match, TRBD2 (5 bases). This CDR3 has 13 residues. Germline V CDR1 and CDR2: WSHSY, SAAADI. With 5 bases removed from V and 10 bases from J, the gap between germline ends came to 16 bases. This chain's CDR3 is CASSSSDYGAQYF. In nucleotides, the CDR3 is TGCGCCAGCAGTTCCTCTGATTACGGGGCGCAGTATTTT.

This clonotype was observed many times. V usage is TRBV18 and J usage is TRBJ2-7, with TRBD1 matching 7 bases. V shed 4 bases and J 2 bases; nucleotides not matched to a gene: 2. The CDR3 runs to 13 residues. The germline gives CDR1 KGHSH, CDR2 LQKENI. The CDR3 DNA is TGTGCCAGCTCACAGGGGGCGGCCTACGAGCAGTACTTC. Encoded protein: CASSQGAAYEQYF.

This clonotype was recorded many times. The chain combines TRBV7-2 with TRBJ2-5, with D unresolved. The CDR3 spans 15 residues. Germline values: CDR1 SGHTA, CDR2 FQGNSA. The V end lost 6 bases, the J end lost 2 bases, and 16 bases lay between the germline ends. The chain's CDR3 is CASSPWQVGQETQYF. As DNA, the CDR3 is TGTGCCAGCAGTCCCTGGCAGGTGGGTCAAGAGACCCAGTACTTC.

This clonotype has a count of ten or more. The rearrangement uses TRBV7-8 and TRBJ2-2, with 8 bases lining up with TRBD2. The CDR3 covers 15 residues. The trim removed 6 bases at V and 6 bases at J, leaving 9 bases unmatched. CDR1 is SGHVS, CDR2 FQNEAQ, per germline. For the CDR3, the DNA is TGTGCCAGCAGATTACCGGGACTAGAAGCCGGGGAGCTGTTTTTT. Amino acid sequence: CASRLPGLEAGELFF.

This clonotype was detected many times. The chain has TRBV5-1 and TRBJ2-7; D uncertain. V dropped 2 bases and J dropped 3 bases, with 12 bases sitting between them. Looked up from germline, CDR1 is SGHRS and CDR2 is YFSETQ. There are 14 residues in the CDR3. The CDR3 DNA reads TGCGCCAGCAGCTTATCCAACAGTAACTACGAGCAGTACTTC. The encoded protein is CASSLSNSNYEQYF.

This clonotype occurred many times. J is TRBJ2-1 and V is TRBV7-7; 8 bases agree with TRBD1. The CDR3 has 14 residues. J lost 8 bases, V lost 0 bases, and 3 bases had no gene match. Germline V CDR1 and CDR2: SSHAT, FNYEAQ (reference sequence). The chain's CDR3 is CASSLAQGGHEQFF. The CDR3 DNA sequence: TGTGCCAGCAGCTTAGCACAGGGGGGCCATGAGCAGTTCTTC.

The sample holds many counts of this clonotype. The chain joins TRBV27 to TRBJ2-2; 12 bases agree with TRBD2. The CDR3 sequence is 14 residues long. CDR1 and CDR2 (germline): MNHEY, SMNVEV (reference sequence). Germline trimming cut 9 bases from V and 7 bases from J; bases unmatched to any gene: 6. DNA for the CDR3: TGTGCCAGGGAGCTAGCGGGAGGGAACGGGGAGCTGTTTTTT. Protein: CARELAGGNGELFF.

This sequence joins TRBV11-1 and TRBJ2-7, with D maybe TRBD1 (6 bases). The germline V gene encodes CDR1 SGHAT and CDR2 FQDESV (reference sequence). This CDR3 comprises 19 residues. Trimming left V 4 bases short and J 2 bases short, with 27 bases between. The CDR3: CASSSPTSEKERGTYEQYF. As DNA, the CDR3 is TGTGCCAGCAGCTCGCCCACGAGCGAAAAGGAAAGGGGGACCTACGAGCAGTACTTC.

The V gene is TRBV25-1, the J gene TRBJ2-7; the D is unclear. The CDR3 runs 11 residues. Per germline, CDR1 MGHDK and CDR2 SYGVNS. Trimming shortened V by 5 bases and J by 5 bases, and 7 bases separated the two germline ends. The chain's CDR3 is CASSQADEQYF. Here the CDR3 DNA reads TGTGCCAGCAGTCAGGCCGACGAGCAGTACTTC.

This clonotype came up many times. The V gene is TRBV20-1, the J gene TRBJ2-1; D not resolved. The CDR3 loop spans 14 amino acids. In germline, CDR1 is DFQATT, CDR2 SNEGSKA (reference sequence). With 3 bases removed from V and 2 bases from J, the gap between germline ends came to 11 bases. This CDR3 reads CSASRRAPYNEQFF. CDR3 DNA sequence: TGCAGTGCTAGTCGACGGGCACCCTACAATGAGCAGTTCTTC.